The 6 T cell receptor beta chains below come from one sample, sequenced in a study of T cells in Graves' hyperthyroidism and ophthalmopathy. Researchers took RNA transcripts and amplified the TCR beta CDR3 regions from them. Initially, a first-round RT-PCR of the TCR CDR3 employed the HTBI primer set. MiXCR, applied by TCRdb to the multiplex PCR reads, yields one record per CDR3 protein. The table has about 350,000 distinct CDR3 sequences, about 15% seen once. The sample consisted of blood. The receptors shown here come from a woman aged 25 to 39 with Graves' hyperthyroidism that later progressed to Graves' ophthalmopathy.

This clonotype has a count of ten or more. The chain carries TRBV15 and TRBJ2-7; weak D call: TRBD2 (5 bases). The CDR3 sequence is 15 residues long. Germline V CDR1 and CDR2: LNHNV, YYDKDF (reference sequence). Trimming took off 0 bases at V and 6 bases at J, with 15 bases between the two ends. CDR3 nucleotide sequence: TGTGCCACCAGCAGAGATCTACCGACGAGCGGCGAGCAGTACTTC. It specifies CATSRDLPTSGEQYF.

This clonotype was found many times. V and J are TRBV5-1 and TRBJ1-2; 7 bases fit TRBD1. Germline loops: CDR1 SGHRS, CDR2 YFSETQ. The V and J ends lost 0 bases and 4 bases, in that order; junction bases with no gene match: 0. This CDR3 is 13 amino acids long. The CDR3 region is CASSLEGAYGYTF. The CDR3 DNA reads TGCGCCAGCAGCTTGGAGGGGGCCTATGGCTACACCTTC.

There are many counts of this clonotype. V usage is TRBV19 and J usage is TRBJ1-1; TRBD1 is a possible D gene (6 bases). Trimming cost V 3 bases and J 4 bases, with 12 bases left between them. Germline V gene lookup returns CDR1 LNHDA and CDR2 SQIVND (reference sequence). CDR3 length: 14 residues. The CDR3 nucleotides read TGTGCCAGTAGTATTCTTGCCAGGGGCACTGAAGCTTTCTTT. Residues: CASSILARGTEAFF.

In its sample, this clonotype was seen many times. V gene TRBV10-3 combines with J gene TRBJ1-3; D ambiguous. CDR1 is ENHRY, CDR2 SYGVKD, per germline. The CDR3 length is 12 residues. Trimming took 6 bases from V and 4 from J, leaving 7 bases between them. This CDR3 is CAIRPGGNTIYF. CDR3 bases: TGTGCCATCAGACCGGGAGGAAACACCATATATTTT.

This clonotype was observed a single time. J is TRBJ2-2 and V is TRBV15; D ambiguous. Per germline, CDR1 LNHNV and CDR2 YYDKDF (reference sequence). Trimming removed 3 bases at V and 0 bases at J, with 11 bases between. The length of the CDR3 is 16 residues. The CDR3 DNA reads TGTGCCACCAGCAGCGCCGAAGACGCGAACACCGGGGAGCTGTTTTTT. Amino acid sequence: CATSSAEDANTGELFF.

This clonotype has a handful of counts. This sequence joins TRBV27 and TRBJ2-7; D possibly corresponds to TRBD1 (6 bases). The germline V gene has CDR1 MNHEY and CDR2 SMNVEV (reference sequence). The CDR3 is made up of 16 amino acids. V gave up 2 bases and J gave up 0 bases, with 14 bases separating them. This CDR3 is CASSLIRGGRSYEQYF. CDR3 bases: TGTGCCAGCAGTTTAATCAGGGGCGGACGCTCCTACGAGCAGTACTTC.